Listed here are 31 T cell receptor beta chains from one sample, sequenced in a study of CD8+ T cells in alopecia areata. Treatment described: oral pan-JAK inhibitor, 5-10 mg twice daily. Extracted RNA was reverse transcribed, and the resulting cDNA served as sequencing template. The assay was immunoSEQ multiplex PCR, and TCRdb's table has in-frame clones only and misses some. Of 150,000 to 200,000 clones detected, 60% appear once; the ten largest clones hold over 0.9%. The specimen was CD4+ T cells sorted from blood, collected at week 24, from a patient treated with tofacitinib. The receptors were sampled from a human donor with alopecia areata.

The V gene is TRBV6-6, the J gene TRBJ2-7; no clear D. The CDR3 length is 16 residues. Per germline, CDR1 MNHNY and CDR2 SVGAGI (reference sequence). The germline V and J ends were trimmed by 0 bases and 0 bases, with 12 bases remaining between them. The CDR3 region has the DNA TGTGCCAGCAGTTACTCAAAGCAGGAGAGCTCCTACGAGCAGTACTTC. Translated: CASSYSKQESSYEQYF.

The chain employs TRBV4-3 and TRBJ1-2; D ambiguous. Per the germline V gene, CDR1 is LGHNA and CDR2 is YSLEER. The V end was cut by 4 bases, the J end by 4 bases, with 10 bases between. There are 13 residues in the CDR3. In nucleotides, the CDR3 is TGCGCCAGCAGCCCCGGCCACCTCTATGGCTACACCTTC. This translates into CASSPGHLYGYTF.

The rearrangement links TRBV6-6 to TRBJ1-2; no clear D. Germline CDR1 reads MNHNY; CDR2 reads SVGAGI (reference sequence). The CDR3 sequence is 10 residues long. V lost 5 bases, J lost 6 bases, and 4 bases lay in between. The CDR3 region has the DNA TGTGCCAGCAGTCATGATGGCTACACCTTC. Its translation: CASSHDGYTF.

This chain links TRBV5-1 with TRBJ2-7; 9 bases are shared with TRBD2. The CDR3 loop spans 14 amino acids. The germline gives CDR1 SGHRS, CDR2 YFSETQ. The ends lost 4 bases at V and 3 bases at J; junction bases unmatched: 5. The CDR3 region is CASSQGLANYEQYF. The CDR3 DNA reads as TGCGCCAGCAGCCAGGGACTAGCAAACTACGAGCAGTACTTC.

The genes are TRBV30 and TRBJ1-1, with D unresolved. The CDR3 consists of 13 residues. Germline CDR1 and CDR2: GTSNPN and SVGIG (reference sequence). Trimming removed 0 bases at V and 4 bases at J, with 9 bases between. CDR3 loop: CAWSVGGRTEAFF. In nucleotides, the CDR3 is TGTGCCTGGAGTGTTGGAGGACGCACTGAAGCTTTCTTT.

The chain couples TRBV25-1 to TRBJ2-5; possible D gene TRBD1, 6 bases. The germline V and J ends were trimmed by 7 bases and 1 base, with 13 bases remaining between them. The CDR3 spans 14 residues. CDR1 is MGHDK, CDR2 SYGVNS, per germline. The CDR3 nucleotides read TGTGCCAGCACCCCGGGACACTTCCAAGAGACCCAGTACTTC. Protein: CASTPGHFQETQYF.

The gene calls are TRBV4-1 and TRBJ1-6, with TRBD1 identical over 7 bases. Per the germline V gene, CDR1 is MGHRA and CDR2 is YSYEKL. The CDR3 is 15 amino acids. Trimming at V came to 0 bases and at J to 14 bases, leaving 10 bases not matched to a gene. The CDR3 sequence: CASSQDIGGDRTLHF. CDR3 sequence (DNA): TGCGCCAGCAGCCAAGATATCGGTGGGGACAGAACCCTCCACTTT.

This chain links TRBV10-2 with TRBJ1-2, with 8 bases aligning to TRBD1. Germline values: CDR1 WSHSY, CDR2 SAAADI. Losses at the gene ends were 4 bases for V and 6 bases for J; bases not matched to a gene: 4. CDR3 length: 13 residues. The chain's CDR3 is CASSVDRVDGYTF. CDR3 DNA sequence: TGCGCCAGCAGTGTGGACAGGGTAGATGGCTACACCTTC.

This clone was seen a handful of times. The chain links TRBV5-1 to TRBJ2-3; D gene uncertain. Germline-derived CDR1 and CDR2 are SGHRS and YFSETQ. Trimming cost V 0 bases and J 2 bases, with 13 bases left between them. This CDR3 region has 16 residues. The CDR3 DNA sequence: TGCGCCAGCAGCTTGGGCGAAGGGCAATTCACAGATACGCAGTATTTT. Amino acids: CASSLGEGQFTDTQYF.

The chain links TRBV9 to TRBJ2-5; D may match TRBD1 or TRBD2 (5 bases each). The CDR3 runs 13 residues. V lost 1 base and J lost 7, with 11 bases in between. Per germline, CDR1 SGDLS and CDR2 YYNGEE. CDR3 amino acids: CASSVSGTGTQYF. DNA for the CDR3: TGTGCCAGCAGCGTAAGTGGGACGGGGACCCAGTACTTC.

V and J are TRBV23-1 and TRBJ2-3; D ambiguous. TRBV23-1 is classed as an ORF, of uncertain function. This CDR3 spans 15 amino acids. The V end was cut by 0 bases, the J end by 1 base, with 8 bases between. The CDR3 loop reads CASSQSSDGTDTQYF. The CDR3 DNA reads TGCGCCAGCAGTCAATCCTCGGATGGCACAGATACGCAGTATTTT.

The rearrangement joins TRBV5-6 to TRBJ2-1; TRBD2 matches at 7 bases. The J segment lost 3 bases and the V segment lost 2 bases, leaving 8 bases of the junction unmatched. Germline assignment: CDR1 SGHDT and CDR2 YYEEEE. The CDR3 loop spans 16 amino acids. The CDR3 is CASSFSQAGNYNEQFF. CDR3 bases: TGTGCCAGCAGCTTTTCCCAAGCGGGGAACTACAATGAGCAGTTCTTC.

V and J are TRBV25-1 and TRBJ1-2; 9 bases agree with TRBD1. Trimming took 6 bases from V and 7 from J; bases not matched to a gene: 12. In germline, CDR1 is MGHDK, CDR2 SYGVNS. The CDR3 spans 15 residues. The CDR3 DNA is TGTGCCAGCAGCGAGCCGGGACAGGGATTAGGTGGCTACACCTTC. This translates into CASSEPGQGLGGYTF.

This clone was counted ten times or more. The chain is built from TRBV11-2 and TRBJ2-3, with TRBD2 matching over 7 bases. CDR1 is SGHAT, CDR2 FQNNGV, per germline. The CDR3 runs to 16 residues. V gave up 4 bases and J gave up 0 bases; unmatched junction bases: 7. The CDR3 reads CASSSQRGLSTDTQYF. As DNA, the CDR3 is TGTGCCAGCAGCTCCCAGCGGGGCCTAAGCACAGATACGCAGTATTTT.

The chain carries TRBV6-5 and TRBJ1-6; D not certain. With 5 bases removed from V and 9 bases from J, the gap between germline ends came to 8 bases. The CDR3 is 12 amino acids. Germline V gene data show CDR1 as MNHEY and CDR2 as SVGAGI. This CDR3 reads CASSGGFSPLHF. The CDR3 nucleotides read TGTGCCAGCAGTGGAGGGTTTTCACCCCTCCACTTT.

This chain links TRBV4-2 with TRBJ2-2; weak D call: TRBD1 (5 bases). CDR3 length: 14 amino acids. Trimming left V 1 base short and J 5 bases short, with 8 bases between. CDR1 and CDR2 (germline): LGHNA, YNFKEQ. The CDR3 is CASSQGAGTGELFF. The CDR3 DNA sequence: TGTGCCAGCAGCCAAGGGGCAGGGACCGGGGAGCTGTTTTTT.

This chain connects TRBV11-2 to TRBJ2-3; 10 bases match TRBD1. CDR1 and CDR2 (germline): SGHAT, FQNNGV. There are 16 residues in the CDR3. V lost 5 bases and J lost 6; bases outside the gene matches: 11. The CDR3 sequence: CASSLPGQGMRDTQYF. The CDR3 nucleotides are TGTGCCAGCAGCCTACCGGGACAGGGGATGCGTGATACGCAGTATTTT.

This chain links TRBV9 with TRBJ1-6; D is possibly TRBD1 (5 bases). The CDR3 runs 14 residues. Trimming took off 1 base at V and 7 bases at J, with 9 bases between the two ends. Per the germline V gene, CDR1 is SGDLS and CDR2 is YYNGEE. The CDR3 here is CASSVRGWNSPLHF. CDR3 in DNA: TGTGCCAGCAGCGTAAGGGGCTGGAATTCACCCCTCCACTTT.

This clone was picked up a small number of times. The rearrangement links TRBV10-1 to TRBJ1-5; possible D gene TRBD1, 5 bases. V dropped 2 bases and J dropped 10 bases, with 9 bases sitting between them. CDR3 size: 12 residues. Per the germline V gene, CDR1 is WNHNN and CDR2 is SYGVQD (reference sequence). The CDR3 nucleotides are TGCGCCAGCAGTGAGGCTCAGGGTCCCCAGCATTTT. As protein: CASSEAQGPQHF.

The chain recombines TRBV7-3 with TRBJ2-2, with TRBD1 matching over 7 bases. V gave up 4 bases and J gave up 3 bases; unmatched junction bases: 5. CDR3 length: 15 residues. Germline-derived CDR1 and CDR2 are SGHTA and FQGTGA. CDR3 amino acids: CASSSTGWDTGELFF. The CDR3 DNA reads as TGTGCCAGCAGCTCGACAGGGTGGGACACCGGGGAGCTGTTTTTT.

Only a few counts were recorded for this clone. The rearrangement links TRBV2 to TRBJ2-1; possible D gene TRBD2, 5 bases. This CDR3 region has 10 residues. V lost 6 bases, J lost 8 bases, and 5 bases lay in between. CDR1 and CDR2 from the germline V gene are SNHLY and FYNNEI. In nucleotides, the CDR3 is TGTGCCAGCAGGGAGGATGAGCAGTTCTTC. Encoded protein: CASREDEQFF.

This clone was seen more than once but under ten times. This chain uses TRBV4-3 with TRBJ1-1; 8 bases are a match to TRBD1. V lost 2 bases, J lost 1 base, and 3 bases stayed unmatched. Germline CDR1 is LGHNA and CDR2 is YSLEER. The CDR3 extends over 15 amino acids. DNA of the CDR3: TGCGCCAGCAGCCAATTGGACAGGGCGAACACTGAAGCTTTCTTT. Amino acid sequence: CASSQLDRANTEAFF.

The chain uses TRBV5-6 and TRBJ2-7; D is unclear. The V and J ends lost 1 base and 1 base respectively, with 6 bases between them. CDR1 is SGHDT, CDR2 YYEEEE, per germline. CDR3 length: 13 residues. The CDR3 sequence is CASSLTVSYEQYF. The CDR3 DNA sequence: TGTGCCAGCAGCTTGACAGTATCCTACGAGCAGTACTTC.

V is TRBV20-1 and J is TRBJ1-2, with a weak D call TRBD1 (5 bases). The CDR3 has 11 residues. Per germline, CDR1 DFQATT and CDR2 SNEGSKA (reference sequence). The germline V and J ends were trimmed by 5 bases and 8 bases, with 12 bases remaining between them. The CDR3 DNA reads TGCAGTGCTTTCGGGGCGCCCGGCTACACCTTC. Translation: CSAFGAPGYTF.

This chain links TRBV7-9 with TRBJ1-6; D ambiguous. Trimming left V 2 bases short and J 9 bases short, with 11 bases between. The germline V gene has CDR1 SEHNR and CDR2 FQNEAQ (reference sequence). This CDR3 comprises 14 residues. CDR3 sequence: CASSLKGLGSPLHF. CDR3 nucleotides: TGTGCCAGCAGCTTAAAGGGTTTGGGTTCACCCCTCCACTTT.

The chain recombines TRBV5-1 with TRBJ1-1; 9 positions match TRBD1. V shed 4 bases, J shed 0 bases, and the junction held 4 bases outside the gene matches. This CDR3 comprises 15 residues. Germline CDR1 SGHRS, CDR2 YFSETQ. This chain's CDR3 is CASSTGTGMNTEAFF. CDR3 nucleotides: TGCGCCAGCAGCACCGGGACAGGGATGAACACTGAAGCTTTCTTT.

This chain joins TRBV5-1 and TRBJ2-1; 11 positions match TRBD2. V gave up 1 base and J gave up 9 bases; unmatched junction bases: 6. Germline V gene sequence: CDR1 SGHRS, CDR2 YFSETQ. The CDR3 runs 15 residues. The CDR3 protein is CASSLKGLAAGEQFF. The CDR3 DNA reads TGCGCCAGCAGCTTGAAGGGACTAGCGGCCGGTGAGCAGTTCTTC.

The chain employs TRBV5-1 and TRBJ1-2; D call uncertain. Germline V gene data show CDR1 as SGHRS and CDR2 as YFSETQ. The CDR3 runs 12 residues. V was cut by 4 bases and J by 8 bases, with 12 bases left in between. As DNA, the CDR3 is TGCGCCAGCAGCCCCGGCCTGGGAGGCTACACCTTC. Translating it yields CASSPGLGGYTF. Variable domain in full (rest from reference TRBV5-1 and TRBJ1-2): KAGVTQTPRYLIKTRGQQVTLSCSPISGHRSVSWYQQTPGQGLQFLFEYFSETQRNKGNFPGRFSGRQFSNSRSEMNVSTLELGDSALYLCASSPGLGGYTFGSGTRLTVV.

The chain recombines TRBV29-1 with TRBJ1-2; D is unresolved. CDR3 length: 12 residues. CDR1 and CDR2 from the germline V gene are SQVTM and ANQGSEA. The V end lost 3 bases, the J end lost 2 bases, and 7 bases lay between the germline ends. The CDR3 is CSVEVGNYGYTF. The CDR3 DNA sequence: TGCAGCGTTGAGGTGGGGAACTATGGCTACACCTTC.

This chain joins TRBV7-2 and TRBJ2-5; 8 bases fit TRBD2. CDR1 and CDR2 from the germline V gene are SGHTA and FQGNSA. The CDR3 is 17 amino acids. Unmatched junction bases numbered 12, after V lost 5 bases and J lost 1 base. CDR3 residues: CASSVVRGGPRQETQYF. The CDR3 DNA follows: TGTGCCAGCAGCGTAGTCCGGGGGGGACCCCGCCAAGAGACCCAGTACTTC.

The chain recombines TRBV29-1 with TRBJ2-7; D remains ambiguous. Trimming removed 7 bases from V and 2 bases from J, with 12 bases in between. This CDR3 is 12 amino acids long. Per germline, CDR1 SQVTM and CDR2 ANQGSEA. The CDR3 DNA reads TGCAGCGCCAAGACGGCAACCTACGAGCAGTACTTC. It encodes CSAKTATYEQYF.